This passage covers 30 T cell receptor beta chains from one sample sequenced in a study of cytomegalovirus exposure and HLA in healthy donors. The protocol was immunoSEQ multiplex PCR, while the TCRdb copy is restricted to in-frame clones and leaves out a portion. The table shows about 130,000 clones, with approximately 89% occurring only once. Specimen: PBMCs. All receptors come from a man younger than 45 in good health and CMV-seronegative.

This chain joins TRBV20-1 and TRBJ1-4, with 8 bases fitting TRBD1. Germline CDR1 is DFQATT and CDR2 is SNEGSKA (reference sequence). The V gene end was trimmed by 0 bases and the J gene end by 17 bases; junction bases not matched to a gene: 5. This CDR3 is 11 amino acids long. CDR3 loop: CSAREPGQVFF. CDR3 nucleotide sequence: TGCAGTGCTAGAGAGCCGGGACAGGTATTTTTT.

This rearrangement joins TRBV7-8 to TRBJ2-1, with 7 bases aligning to TRBD1. Germline CDR1 reads SGHVS; CDR2 reads FQNEAQ. V shed 1 base, J shed 8 bases, and the junction held 8 bases outside the gene matches. The CDR3 loop spans 15 amino acids. In DNA, the CDR3 is TGTGCCAGCAGCTTAGAGAGGGGGCGCCTCGATGAGCAGTTCTTC. As protein: CASSLERGRLDEQFF.

This clone has just one count. The J gene is TRBJ2-7, the V gene TRBV7-6, with D tentatively TRBD1 (7 bases). The CDR3 runs to 17 residues. CDR1 is SGHVS and CDR2 is FNYEAQ in the germline V gene. The V end lost 0 bases, the J end lost 4 bases, and 19 bases lay between the germline ends. The CDR3 DNA follows: TGTGCCAGCAGCTTAGCCAGCCCCCCAGGGGGGAGGTACGAGCAGTACTTC. Protein sequence: CASSLASPPGGRYEQYF. Variable domain in full (rest from reference TRBV7-6 and TRBJ2-7): GAGVSQSPRYKVTKRGQDVALRCDPISGHVSLYWYRQALGQGPEFLTYFNYEAQQDKSGLPNDRFSAERPEGSISTLTIQRTEQRDSAMYRCASSLASPPGGRYEQYFGPGTRLTVT.

For the CDR3, the DNA is TGTGCCAGCAGCTTGGACAGGAATAACTATGGCTACACCTTC. Its translation: CASSLDRNNYGYTF. The chain is built from TRBV5-5 and TRBJ1-2, with D maybe TRBD1 (5 bases). This CDR3 has 14 residues. V lost 0 bases and J 1 base, leaving 7 bases between the germline ends. Germline CDR1 SGHKS, CDR2 YYEKEE (reference sequence).

The gene calls are TRBV28 and TRBJ2-2, with D perhaps matching TRBD2 (5 bases). Between the trimmed V and J ends, which lost 10 bases and 7 bases, there was a span of 10 bases. Germline CDR1 reads MDHEN; CDR2 reads SYDVKM. There are 11 residues in the CDR3. CDR3 protein: CATRGIGELFF. The CDR3 region has the DNA TGTGCCACGCGAGGGATCGGGGAGCTGTTTTTT.

This clone was detected a few times. The chain links TRBV6-4 to TRBJ2-3; 12 bases fit TRBD2. This CDR3 has 16 amino acids. From germline, CDR1 is MRHNA and CDR2 SNTAGT. With V trimmed by 4 bases and J by 6 bases, 8 bases remained unmatched. The CDR3 reads CASSATTSGGSDTQYF. CDR3 in DNA: TGTGCCAGCAGTGCAACGACTAGCGGGGGCTCTGATACGCAGTATTTT.

The rearrangement links TRBV7-6 to TRBJ1-2; D remains ambiguous. CDR1 is SGHVS and CDR2 is FNYEAQ in the germline V gene. The CDR3 has 15 residues. V dropped 1 base and J dropped 4 bases, with 13 bases sitting between them. The CDR3 DNA reads as TGTGCCAGCAGCTTAGGGATCGGAGACCTCTATGGCTACACCTTC. It is translated as CASSLGIGDLYGYTF. Looking up the rest from reference TRBV7-6 and TRBJ1-2 gives the full variable domain: GAGVSQSPRYKVTKRGQDVALRCDPISGHVSLYWYRQALGQGPEFLTYFNYEAQQDKSGLPNDRFSAERPEGSISTLTIQRTEQRDSAMYRCASSLGIGDLYGYTFGSGTRLTVV.

This chain connects TRBV4-2 to TRBJ1-1, with 9 bases that match TRBD1. Trimming cost V 10 bases and J 3 bases; bases outside gene matches: 3. Germline V gene data show CDR1 as LGHNA and CDR2 as YNFKEQ. The CDR3 runs 12 residues. The CDR3 nucleotides are TGTGCCACCGGACAGGGGTACACTGAAGCTTTCTTT. It codes for CATGQGYTEAFF.

In DNA, the CDR3 is TGTGCCAGCAGCTTACCGGGACAGATATTCCTCTATGGCTACACCTTC. It encodes CASSLPGQIFLYGYTF. The V gene is TRBV7-9, the J gene TRBJ1-2; 7 bases line up with TRBD1. The CDR3 consists of 16 residues. The germline V gene has CDR1 SEHNR and CDR2 FQNEAQ (reference sequence). With 2 bases clipped from V and 4 bases from J, the junction kept 10 bases outside the gene matches. Looking up the rest from reference TRBV7-9 and TRBJ1-2 gives the full variable domain: DTGVSQNPRHKITKRGQNVTFRCDPISEHNRLYWYRQTLGQGPEFLTYFQNEAQLEKSRLLSDRFSAERPKGSFSTLEIQRTEQGDSAMYLCASSLPGQIFLYGYTFGSGTRLTVV.

This clone was counted only a few times. The V gene is TRBV19, the J gene TRBJ1-5; D unresolved. V lost 7 bases and J 7 bases, leaving 17 bases between the germline ends. The CDR3 totals 14 residues. CDR1 and CDR2 (germline): LNHDA, SQIVND (reference sequence). The CDR3 sequence is CASTPLAGGQPQHF. CDR3 in DNA: TGTGCCAGTACCCCACTAGCGGGTGGACAGCCCCAGCATTTT.

The chain joins TRBV9 to TRBJ2-2; D unclear. The CDR3 is 17 residues long. Germline V CDR1 and CDR2: SGDLS, YYNGEE. Trimming removed 1 base at V and 0 bases at J, with 13 bases between. Here the CDR3 reads CASSVTLQTANTGELFF. CDR3 DNA sequence: TGTGCCAGCAGCGTAACCCTCCAGACTGCGAACACCGGGGAGCTGTTTTTT. Supplemented by reference TRBV9 and TRBJ2-2, the full variable domain reads DSGVTQTPKHLITATGQRVTLRCSPRSGDLSVYWYQQSLDQGLQFLIQYYNGEERAKGNILERFSAQQFPDLHSELNLSSLELGDSALYFCASSVTLQTANTGELFFGEGSRLTVL.

The chain has TRBV7-9 and TRBJ1-1; a possible D gene is TRBD1 (5 bases). The germline gives CDR1 SEHNR, CDR2 FQNEAQ (reference sequence). The length of the CDR3 is 13 residues. The ends were cut back, 3 bases at V and 6 bases at J, with 11 bases in the middle. The DNA of the CDR3 is TGTGCCAGCAGCTTGTCCGGGACTCCTGAAGCTTTCTTT. Residues: CASSLSGTPEAFF.

V is TRBV9 and J is TRBJ2-3, with D perhaps TRBD2 (6 bases). V was cut by 0 bases and J by 1 base, with 9 bases left in between. Germline V gives CDR1 SGDLS, CDR2 YYNGEE. This CDR3 is built from 15 residues. This chain's CDR3 is CASSVGERGTDTQYF. The CDR3 DNA follows: TGTGCCAGCAGCGTAGGGGAGCGGGGCACAGATACGCAGTATTTT.

The V call is TRBV27, the J call TRBJ2-7; no definite D call. V was cut by 5 bases and J by 1 base, with 9 bases left in between. CDR3 length equals 13 residues. CDR1 and CDR2 from the germline V gene are MNHEY and SMNVEV (reference sequence). DNA of the CDR3: TGTGCCAGCAGTCTAGAGAAATCCTACGAGCAGTACTTC. It yields the protein CASSLEKSYEQYF.

The chain joins TRBV6-5 to TRBJ1-1, with TRBD1 as a possible D gene (6 bases). This CDR3 comprises 13 residues. CDR1 is MNHEY and CDR2 is SVGAGI in the germline V gene. V gave up 3 bases and J gave up 12 bases, with 17 bases separating them. The CDR3 spells CASSYPGTLNTFF. In nucleotides, the CDR3 is TGTGCCAGCAGTTATCCCGGGACACTTAACACTTTCTTT.

The gene calls are TRBV7-9 and TRBJ1-2; 8 positions match TRBD1. Germline V lookup: CDR1 SEHNR, CDR2 FQNEAQ (reference sequence). The junction had 2 bases not matched to a gene; V was cut back by 0 bases and J by 8 bases. The CDR3 loop spans 13 amino acids. In nucleotides, the CDR3 is TGTGCCAGCAGCTTAGCGGACAGGGCCGGCTACACCTTC. It codes for CASSLADRAGYTF. The whole variable domain, filled in from reference TRBV7-9 and TRBJ1-2, reads DTGVSQNPRHKITKRGQNVTFRCDPISEHNRLYWYRQTLGQGPEFLTYFQNEAQLEKSRLLSDRFSAERPKGSFSTLEIQRTEQGDSAMYLCASSLADRAGYTFGSGTRLTVV.

This chain joins TRBV7-2 and TRBJ1-2; 9 bases align to TRBD1. The length of the CDR3 is 13 residues. Germline values: CDR1 SGHTA, CDR2 FQGNSA. Unmatched junction bases numbered 5, after V lost 4 bases and J lost 8 bases. The chain's CDR3 is CASSSDRGYGYTF. CDR3 DNA: TGTGCCAGCAGCTCCGACAGGGGGTACGGCTACACCTTC.

This chain uses TRBV5-1 with TRBJ2-6, with TRBD1 as a possible D gene (6 bases). This CDR3 comprises 17 residues. Germline assignment: CDR1 SGHRS and CDR2 YFSETQ. V gave up 7 bases and J gave up 3 bases, with 20 bases separating them. The CDR3 nucleotides are TGCGCCAGCGCCCTTGGCGTGACAGGTTATGGGGCCAACGTCCTGACTTTC. Protein: CASALGVTGYGANVLTF.

This clone was counted only a few times. This rearrangement joins TRBV25-1 to TRBJ2-7, with TRBD1 as a possible D gene (5 bases). CDR1 and CDR2 (germline): MGHDK, SYGVNS. This CDR3 is built from 11 residues. V was cut by 8 bases and J by 1 base, with 6 bases left in between. For the CDR3, the DNA is TGTGCCAGCGGACAATCCTACGAGCAGTACTTC. Translating it yields CASGQSYEQYF.

This rearrangement joins TRBV11-2 to TRBJ2-3; 8 bases align to TRBD2. CDR1 is SGHAT and CDR2 is FQNNGV in the germline V gene. This CDR3 is built from 14 residues. Unmatched junction bases numbered 5, after V lost 7 bases and J lost 2 bases. CDR3 loop: CASMLSGVTDTQYF. In DNA form, the CDR3 reads TGTGCCAGCATGCTTAGCGGGGTCACAGATACGCAGTATTTT.

The rearrangement links TRBV11-2 to TRBJ1-4; 8 bases match TRBD1. V lost 5 bases to trimming and J lost 0 bases; unmatched junction nucleotides: 8. CDR3 size: 17 residues. Germline assignment: CDR1 SGHAT and CDR2 FQNNGV. The CDR3 DNA follows: TGTGCCAGCAGCCCGACAGGGGAACTTGCAACTAATGAAAAACTGTTTTTT. Translated, it gives CASSPTGELATNEKLFF.

The rearrangement uses TRBV19 and TRBJ1-4, with 11 bases fitting TRBD1. The germline V gene has CDR1 LNHDA and CDR2 SQIVND (reference sequence). V dropped 6 bases and J dropped 2; count of bases not matched to a gene: 8. This CDR3 spans 17 amino acids. CDR3 nucleotides: TGTGCCAGTAGCGCTGGACAGGGGGCGCCTACTAATGAAAAACTGTTTTTT. Translated, it gives CASSAGQGAPTNEKLFF.

V is TRBV7-2 and J is TRBJ2-3; the D is unclear. There are 17 residues in the CDR3. Trimming shortened V by 1 base and J by 0 bases, and 14 bases separated the two germline ends. CDR1 is SGHTA, CDR2 FQGNSA, per germline. CDR3 region: CASSLGGGYLSTDTQYF. As DNA, the CDR3 is TGTGCCAGCAGCTTAGGAGGTGGATACCTTAGCACAGATACGCAGTATTTT. Looking up the rest from reference TRBV7-2 and TRBJ2-3 gives the full variable domain: GAGVSQSPSNKVTEKGKDVELRCDPISGHTALYWYRQSLGQGLEFLIYFQGNSAPDKSGLPSDRFSAERTGGSVSTLTIQRTQQEDSAVYLCASSLGGGYLSTDTQYFGPGTRLTVL.

The rearrangement joins TRBV6-1 to TRBJ2-7; weak D call: TRBD1 (6 bases). CDR1 and CDR2 (germline): MNHNS, SASEGT. This CDR3 spans 15 amino acids. The ends were cut back, 3 bases at V and 4 bases at J, with 16 bases in the middle. CDR3 in amino acids: CASSDGLGAPYEQYF. CDR3 bases: TGTGCCAGCAGTGACGGGTTGGGGGCGCCTTACGAGCAGTACTTC.

This sequence joins TRBV7-3 and TRBJ1-2; D perhaps matches TRBD1 (6 bases). CDR3 length: 15 residues. The germline CDR1 and CDR2 sequences are SGHTA and FQGTGA. V shed 5 bases and J shed 4 bases, with 17 bases lying between them. CDR3 in amino acids: CASSPTTGGVYGYTF. The CDR3 nucleotides read TGTGCCAGCAGCCCCACGACAGGAGGAGTCTATGGCTACACCTTC.

This clone showed up just once. The chain combines TRBV4-3 with TRBJ2-7, with a possible D match to TRBD2 (7 bases). The V end lost 2 bases, the J end lost 3 bases, and 14 bases lay between the germline ends. This CDR3 spans 15 amino acids. The V gene's germline CDR1 is LGHNA and CDR2 YSLEER. This CDR3 is CASSQRGGAGYEQYF. CDR3 in DNA: TGCGCCAGCAGCCAAAGGGGGGGGGCGGGCTACGAGCAGTACTTC.

The chain is built from TRBV5-4 and TRBJ1-5; the D gene is possibly TRBD1 (6 bases). The CDR3 extends over 16 amino acids. Trimming took 3 bases from V and 4 from J, leaving 17 bases between them. CDR1 is SGHNT, CDR2 YYREEE, per germline (reference sequence). CDR3 region: CASSWGGRRLNQPQHF. CDR3 nucleotide sequence: TGTGCCAGCAGCTGGGGGGGCAGGAGGTTAAATCAGCCCCAGCATTTT.

This rearrangement joins TRBV28 to TRBJ2-2; perhaps TRBD1 as D (6 bases). V gave up 2 bases and J gave up 7 bases, with 14 bases separating them. Germline V CDR1 and CDR2: MDHEN, SYDVKM. This CDR3 contains 15 residues. This CDR3 reads CASSLPGSGVGELFF. For the CDR3, the DNA is TGTGCCAGCAGTTTACCCGGCTCAGGGGTCGGGGAGCTGTTTTTT.

This clone was counted a few times. The CDR3 nucleotides read TGCGCCAGCAGTGAGCTCGCGGGGTCCGAGCAGTACTTC. Its protein product is CASSELAGSEQYF. This chain links TRBV10-2 with TRBJ2-7; tentative D call: TRBD2 (6 bases). CDR1 is WSHSY and CDR2 is SAAADI in the germline V gene. CDR3 size: 13 residues. Trimming left V 2 bases short and J 6 bases short, with 11 bases between.

The chain has TRBV25-1 and TRBJ2-6, with a possible D match to TRBD2 (7 bases). The V gene's germline CDR1 is MGHDK and CDR2 SYGVNS. Trimming removed 5 bases from V and 4 bases from J, with 9 bases in between. This CDR3 comprises 14 residues. The CDR3 loop reads CASSRGAGANVLTF. The CDR3 coding sequence is TGTGCCAGCAGTCGGGGGGCAGGGGCCAACGTCCTGACTTTC.